A selection of T cell receptor beta chains follows, all from one sample in a study of human T cells and chemical hapten exposure. MiXCR, run by TCRdb on the RACE reads, gives a single entry per CDR3 protein. The data contain 200,000 to 300,000 distinct CDR3 sequences, about 9% of them singletons. The sample in question was whole blood, obtained in connection with sensitization to the hapten diphenylcyclopropenone (DPC). The source is a woman aged 40-49 years with alopecia areata. Some clones in this sample may be carry-over from other donors' samples. Each CDR3 is given with its conserved first and last residue. D genes are given only for firm matches. The size entry is marked missing in some rows and otherwise reads once, few, many or a size class.

abundance: many
d_gene: TRBD2
v_gene: TRBV6-2/TRBV6-3
j_gene: TRBJ2-1
CDR3aa: CASSHAGLAVSYNEQFF
CDR3nt: TGTGCCAGCAGTCACGCGGGACTAGCGGTCTCCTACAATGAGCAGTTCTTC

abundance: many
d_gene: -
v_gene: TRBV28
j_gene: TRBJ1-5
CDR3aa: CALRGPYSNQPQHF
CDR3nt: TGTGCCTTACGGGGGCCTTATAGCAATCAGCCCCAGCATTTT

abundance: few
d_gene: -
v_gene: TRBV3-1
j_gene: TRBJ2-5
CDR3aa: CASSQGPGRNQETQYF
CDR3nt: TGTGCCAGCAGCCAAGGGCCTGGGCGGAACCAAGAGACCCAGTACTTC

abundance: -
d_gene: -
v_gene: TRBV28
j_gene: TRBJ2-7
CDR3aa: CASRDSTYEQYF
CDR3nt: TGTGCCAGCAGGGACAGCACCTACGAGCAGTACTTC

abundance: -
d_gene: TRBD2
v_gene: TRBV5-1
j_gene: TRBJ2-1
CDR3aa: CASSLEGLAPNEQFF
CDR3nt: TGCGCCAGCAGCTTGGAGGGACTAGCGCCGAATGAGCAGTTCTTC

abundance: many
d_gene: TRBD1
v_gene: TRBV29-1
j_gene: TRBJ2-3
CDR3aa: CSVEGGRQGADTQYF
CDR3nt: TGCAGCGTTGAGGGCGGAAGGCAGGGGGCAGATACGCAGTATTTT

abundance: few
d_gene: -
v_gene: TRBV12-3/TRBV12-4
j_gene: TRBJ2-5
CDR3aa: CASSPQEVGETQYF
CDR3nt: TGTGCCAGCAGTCCTCAGGAGGTCGGAGAGACCCAGTACTTC

abundance: -
d_gene: -
v_gene: TRBV4-1
j_gene: TRBJ2-2
CDR3aa: CASSHRMSSYTGELFF
CDR3nt: TGCGCCAGCAGCCATCGGATGTCCTCATACACCGGGGAGCTGTTTTTT

abundance: -
d_gene: TRBD1
v_gene: TRBV14
j_gene: TRBJ1-1
CDR3aa: CASSPAGTGIGAFF
CDR3nt: TGTGCCAGCAGCCCCGCCGGGACAGGGATTGGCGCTTTCTTT

abundance: -
d_gene: TRBD1
v_gene: TRBV5-1
j_gene: TRBJ2-3
CDR3aa: CASSSGQGEGGTQYF
CDR3nt: TGCGCCAGCAGCTCCGGACAGGGTGAAGGTGGTACGCAGTATTTT

abundance: -
d_gene: -
v_gene: TRBV7-3
j_gene: TRBJ2-5
CDR3aa: CASSASPIQGGMETQYF
CDR3nt: TGTGCCAGCAGCGCTAGCCCCATACAGGGGGGGATGGAGACCCAGTACTTC

abundance: -
d_gene: TRBD2
v_gene: TRBV28
j_gene: TRBJ2-3
CDR3aa: CASGTSGYSTDTQYF
CDR3nt: TGTGCCAGCGGGACTAGCGGCTATAGCACAGATACGCAGTATTTT

abundance: -
d_gene: -
v_gene: TRBV6-2/TRBV6-3
j_gene: TRBJ1-5
CDR3aa: CASTDPSNQPQHF
CDR3nt: TGTGCCAGCACCGACCCTAGCAATCAGCCCCAGCATTTT

abundance: -
d_gene: TRBD1
v_gene: TRBV5-1
j_gene: TRBJ1-1
CDR3aa: CASSFATGDTEAFF
CDR3nt: TGCGCCAGCAGCTTTGCGACAGGGGACACTGAAGCTTTCTTT

abundance: few
d_gene: -
v_gene: TRBV7-2
j_gene: TRBJ1-4
CDR3aa: CASSMGWGEKLFF
CDR3nt: TGTGCCAGCTCCATGGGGTGGGGTGAAAAACTGTTTTTT

abundance: -
d_gene: TRBD1
v_gene: TRBV30
j_gene: TRBJ1-4
CDR3aa: CAWGPGTGVGKLFF
CDR3nt: TGTGCCTGGGGACCCGGGACAGGGGTTGGAAAACTGTTTTTT

abundance: few
d_gene: -
v_gene: TRBV6-5
j_gene: TRBJ1-6
CDR3aa: CASSYSGQIYGSPLHF
CDR3nt: TGTGCCAGCAGTTACTCGGGCCAAATCTATGGCTCACCCCTCCACTTT

abundance: -
d_gene: -
v_gene: TRBV6-5
j_gene: TRBJ1-2
CDR3aa: CAVRTLAYGYTF
CDR3nt: TGTGCAGTCCGGACACTCGCCTATGGCTACACCTTC

abundance: many
d_gene: -
v_gene: TRBV5-1
j_gene: TRBJ2-2
CDR3aa: CASSLDGLAGINTGELFF
CDR3nt: TGCGCCAGCAGCTTGGATGGGTTGGCGGGAATTAACACCGGGGAGCTGTTTTTT

abundance: many
d_gene: TRBD2
v_gene: TRBV20-1
j_gene: TRBJ2-1
CDR3aa: CSARDSTGRERYNEQFF
CDR3nt: TGCAGTGCTAGAGATTCTACCGGGCGGGAGAGGTACAATGAGCAGTTCTTC

abundance: -
d_gene: -
v_gene: TRBV4-2
j_gene: TRBJ2-7
CDR3aa: CVSSQDGGRREQYF
CDR3nt: TGTGTCAGCAGCCAAGACGGGGGTCGGCGCGAGCAGTACTTC

abundance: many
d_gene: -
v_gene: TRBV28
j_gene: TRBJ2-5
CDR3aa: CASSPRDSKETQYF
CDR3nt: TGTGCCAGCAGCCCCCGGGACTCCAAGGAGACCCAGTACTTC

abundance: few
d_gene: -
v_gene: TRBV18
j_gene: TRBJ1-1
CDR3aa: CASSPGVPATNTEAFF
CDR3nt: TGTGCCAGCTCACCTGGCGTTCCAGCCACGAACACTGAAGCTTTCTTT

abundance: many
d_gene: -
v_gene: TRBV3-1
j_gene: TRBJ2-7
CDR3aa: CASSQGTAPMLF
CDR3nt: TGTGCCAGCAGCCAAGGTACGGCGCCCATGTTGTTC

abundance: -
d_gene: -
v_gene: TRBV6-2/TRBV6-3
j_gene: TRBJ1-1
CDR3aa: CASSRPSGDTEAFF
CDR3nt: TGTGCCAGCAGTCGTCCTTCAGGGGACACTGAAGCTTTCTTT

abundance: -
d_gene: TRBD2
v_gene: TRBV7-2
j_gene: TRBJ2-1
CDR3aa: CASSPRASGSSNEQFF
CDR3nt: TGTGCCAGCAGCCCCAGGGCTAGCGGGAGCTCCAATGAGCAGTTCTTC

abundance: many
d_gene: -
v_gene: TRBV6-2/TRBV6-3
j_gene: TRBJ1-1
CDR3aa: CASRVMPAFF
CDR3nt: TGTGCCAGCAGAGTAATGCCAGCTTTCTTT

abundance: few
d_gene: -
v_gene: TRBV29-1
j_gene: TRBJ2-3
CDR3aa: CSVDQGGEDTQYF
CDR3nt: TGCAGCGTTGACCAGGGGGGCGAAGATACGCAGTATTTT

abundance: -
d_gene: -
v_gene: TRBV27
j_gene: TRBJ2-2
CDR3aa: CASSFSGSGELFF
CDR3nt: TGTGCCAGCAGTTTTTCAGGGAGCGGGGAGCTGTTTTTT

abundance: few
d_gene: TRBD1
v_gene: TRBV20-1
j_gene: TRBJ1-5
CDR3aa: CSAAGQGKNQPQHF
CDR3nt: TGCAGTGCAGCAGGACAGGGGAAGAATCAGCCCCAGCATTTT

abundance: few
d_gene: TRBD2
v_gene: TRBV6-2/TRBV6-3
j_gene: TRBJ2-3
CDR3aa: CASRESGRAANTQYF
CDR3nt: TGTGCCAGCAGGGAAAGCGGGAGGGCCGCGAATACGCAGTATTTT

abundance: -
d_gene: -
v_gene: TRBV2
j_gene: TRBJ2-7
CDR3aa: CASSEVFGVYEQYF
CDR3nt: TGTGCCAGCAGTGAAGTGTTCGGGGTCTACGAGCAGTACTTC

abundance: many
d_gene: -
v_gene: TRBV12-3/TRBV12-4
j_gene: TRBJ2-1
CDR3aa: CASSLRQGNNEQFF
CDR3nt: TGTGCCAGCAGTTTACGGCAGGGAAACAATGAGCAGTTCTTC

abundance: -
d_gene: TRBD2
v_gene: TRBV6-1
j_gene: TRBJ2-7
CDR3aa: CASSEYARGTSGTEQYF
CDR3nt: TGTGCCAGCAGTGAATATGCTCGTGGGACTAGCGGGACCGAGCAGTACTTC

abundance: -
d_gene: TRBD1
v_gene: TRBV6-2/TRBV6-3
j_gene: TRBJ2-2
CDR3aa: CASLSGDRGLGELFF
CDR3nt: TGTGCCAGCCTGTCCGGGGACAGGGGCCTCGGGGAGCTGTTTTTT

abundance: -
d_gene: -
v_gene: TRBV20-1
j_gene: TRBJ2-7
CDR3aa: CSARDDYLGDEQYF
CDR3nt: TGCAGTGCTAGAGACGACTACCTGGGGGACGAGCAGTACTTC

abundance: few
d_gene: TRBD1
v_gene: TRBV7-8
j_gene: TRBJ2-4
CDR3aa: CASSLGQGKNIQYF
CDR3nt: TGTGCCAGCAGCTTGGGACAGGGAAAAAACATTCAGTACTTC

abundance: -
d_gene: -
v_gene: TRBV6-2/TRBV6-3
j_gene: TRBJ2-7
CDR3aa: CASSWDGAAYEQYF
CDR3nt: TGTGCCAGCAGTTGGGACGGGGCCGCCTACGAGCAGTACTTC

abundance: few
d_gene: TRBD1
v_gene: TRBV6-5
j_gene: TRBJ2-7
CDR3aa: CASSTRTGLGEQYF
CDR3nt: TGTGCCAGCAGTACCCGGACAGGGTTAGGCGAGCAGTACTTC

abundance: -
d_gene: TRBD2
v_gene: TRBV20-1
j_gene: TRBJ2-3
CDR3aa: CSARGQREGNTQYF
CDR3nt: TGCAGTGCTAGAGGGCAGCGGGAGGGAAATACGCAGTATTTT

abundance: -
d_gene: TRBD2
v_gene: TRBV6-5
j_gene: TRBJ2-7
CDR3aa: CASTPLAGGRREQYF
CDR3nt: TGTGCCAGCACCCCGCTGGCGGGAGGGCGTCGCGAGCAGTACTTC

abundance: few
d_gene: TRBD1
v_gene: TRBV5-1
j_gene: TRBJ1-5
CDR3aa: CASSRDRGGQPQHF
CDR3nt: TGCGCCAGCTCTAGAGACAGGGGCGGTCAGCCCCAGCATTTT

abundance: few
d_gene: TRBD1
v_gene: TRBV6-2/TRBV6-3
j_gene: TRBJ2-3
CDR3aa: CASSYGDSSTDTQYF
CDR3nt: TGTGCCAGCAGTTACGGGGACAGTAGCACAGATACGCAGTATTTT

abundance: -
d_gene: -
v_gene: TRBV14
j_gene: TRBJ1-1
CDR3aa: CASSQVRAEAFF
CDR3nt: TGTGCCAGCAGCCAAGTCCGGGCTGAAGCTTTCTTT

abundance: -
d_gene: -
v_gene: TRBV5-4
j_gene: TRBJ2-3
CDR3aa: CASNTRTQTSTDTQYF
CDR3nt: TGTGCCAGCAACACAAGGACCCAAACTAGCACAGATACGCAGTATTTT

abundance: few
d_gene: TRBD2
v_gene: TRBV28
j_gene: TRBJ2-2
CDR3aa: CASSSSGRIGELFF
CDR3nt: TGTGCCAGCAGTTCCAGCGGGAGGATCGGGGAGCTGTTTTTT

abundance: -
d_gene: TRBD1
v_gene: TRBV30
j_gene: TRBJ1-5
CDR3aa: CAWQTGSFNQPQHF
CDR3nt: TGTGCCTGGCAGACAGGGTCCTTTAATCAGCCCCAGCATTTT

abundance: -
d_gene: TRBD2
v_gene: TRBV5-1
j_gene: TRBJ2-7
CDR3aa: CASSWKLADRGYEQYF
CDR3nt: TGCGCCAGCAGCTGGAAGCTAGCGGATCGGGGGTACGAGCAGTACTTC

abundance: few
d_gene: -
v_gene: TRBV6-6
j_gene: TRBJ2-7
CDR3aa: CASTRAYEQYF
CDR3nt: TGTGCCAGCACGAGGGCCTACGAGCAGTACTTC

abundance: few
d_gene: TRBD1
v_gene: TRBV6-5
j_gene: TRBJ2-2
CDR3aa: CASRRDRVNTGELFF
CDR3nt: TGTGCCAGCAGGAGGGACAGGGTGAACACCGGGGAGCTGTTTTTT

abundance: -
d_gene: -
v_gene: TRBV27
j_gene: TRBJ1-2
CDR3aa: CASSLFREKYGYTF
CDR3nt: TGTGCCAGCAGTTTATTTAGGGAGAAGTATGGCTACACCTTC

abundance: few
d_gene: TRBD1
v_gene: TRBV28
j_gene: TRBJ1-1
CDR3aa: CASSIGTAMNTEAFF
CDR3nt: TGTGCCAGCAGCATTGGGACAGCTATGAACACTGAAGCTTTCTTT

abundance: many
d_gene: -
v_gene: TRBV18
j_gene: TRBJ1-5
CDR3aa: CASSPPARGENQPQHF
CDR3nt: TGTGCCAGCTCACCACCGGCGAGGGGTGAGAATCAGCCCCAGCATTTT

abundance: -
d_gene: -
v_gene: TRBV5-1
j_gene: TRBJ1-1
CDR3aa: CASSLEAQNTEAFF
CDR3nt: TGCGCCAGCAGCTTGGAGGCACAGAACACTGAAGCTTTCTTT

abundance: -
d_gene: -
v_gene: TRBV4-1
j_gene: TRBJ2-3
CDR3aa: CASSQGLAAADTQYF
CDR3nt: TGCGCCAGCAGCCAAGGCCTAGCAGCGGCAGATACGCAGTATTTT

abundance: -
d_gene: TRBD2
v_gene: TRBV11-2
j_gene: TRBJ2-3
CDR3aa: CASSLSGGPPDTQYF
CDR3nt: TGTGCCAGCAGCTTATCGGGAGGGCCTCCAGATACGCAGTATTTT

abundance: -
d_gene: TRBD2
v_gene: TRBV6-2/TRBV6-3
j_gene: TRBJ2-5
CDR3aa: CASTPGLAREETQYF
CDR3nt: TGTGCCAGCACTCCGGGACTAGCGAGGGAAGAGACCCAGTACTTC

abundance: few
d_gene: TRBD1
v_gene: TRBV30
j_gene: TRBJ2-3
CDR3aa: CASRTGQGTDTQYF
CDR3nt: TGTGCCTCCCGGACAGGGCAGGGCACAGATACGCAGTATTTT

abundance: -
d_gene: -
v_gene: TRBV7-9
j_gene: TRBJ2-1
CDR3aa: CASNLWGYNEQFF
CDR3nt: TGTGCCAGCAATCTCTGGGGGTACAATGAGCAGTTCTTC

abundance: many
d_gene: -
v_gene: TRBV7-9
j_gene: TRBJ2-5
CDR3aa: CASSLAGRGETQYF
CDR3nt: TGTGCCAGCAGCTTGGCGGGCCGGGGGGAGACCCAGTACTTC